The present TCR beta chain was sequenced within a study of radiotherapy plus CTLA-4 blockade in lung cancer. Using immunoSEQ multiplex PCR, the repertoire was profiled, and TCRdb retains in-frame clones only, with some absent. The sample lists tens of thousands of clones, roughly four fifths occurring once. This CDR3 is 15 amino acids long. Germline loops: CDR1 SGHKS, CDR2 YYEKEE (reference sequence). V was trimmed by 3 bases and J by 7 bases, leaving 17 bases between them. The source material was peripheral blood, sampled from a patient treated with radiotherapy plus ipilimumab. The rearrangement joins TRBV5-5 to TRBJ1-5; TRBD1 might be the D (5 bases). The receptor's source is a human donor with non-small cell lung cancer whose response to radiotherapy plus ipilimumab could not be evaluated. CDR3 residues: CASSSDGGGFQPQHF. CDR3 nucleotides: TGTGCCAGCAGCTCGGACGGGGGTGGGTTCCAGCCCCAGCATTTT.